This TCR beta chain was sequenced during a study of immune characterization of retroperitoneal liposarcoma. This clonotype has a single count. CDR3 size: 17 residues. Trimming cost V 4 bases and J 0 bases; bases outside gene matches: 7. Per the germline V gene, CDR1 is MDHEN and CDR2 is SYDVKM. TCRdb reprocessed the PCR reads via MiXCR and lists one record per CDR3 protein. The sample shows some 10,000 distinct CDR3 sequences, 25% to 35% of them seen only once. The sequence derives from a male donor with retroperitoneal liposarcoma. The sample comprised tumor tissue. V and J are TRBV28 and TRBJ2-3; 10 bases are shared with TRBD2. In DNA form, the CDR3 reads TGTGCCAGCAGTTCCCCAGGACTAGCGGCAAGCACAGATACGCAGTATTTT. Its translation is CASSSPGLAASTDTQYF.